A single sample gave rise to the 10 T cell receptor beta chains below, sequenced in a study of shared clonotypes between healthy human individuals. Sequencing was performed with immunoSEQ multiplex PCR; in TCRdb, only in-frame clones are kept and a portion is missing. This table has 980,000 or so clones, about three quarters appearing once. Sample: memory CD4+ T cells sorted from blood. Sample subset: CD45RA-negative fraction. These receptors were obtained from a young man in good health.

About this clone: In the same sample, other DNA sequences code for this CDR3. The chain has TRBV11-2 and TRBJ2-2, with TRBD1 as a possible D gene (6 bases). Germline CDR1 reads SGHAT; CDR2 reads FQNNGV. The CDR3 sequence is 13 residues long. The V end lost 4 bases, the J end lost 4 bases, and 7 bases lay between the germline ends. The CDR3 sequence: CASSSQGTGELFF. DNA of the CDR3: TGTGCCAGCAGCTCACAGGGCACCGGGGAGCTGTTTTTT.

In the case of this clone: The germline gene is not matched at one end of the junction; a read error may be the cause. The V gene is TRBV2, the J gene TRBJ1-5; D is ambiguous. There are 14 residues in the CDR3. Looked up from germline, CDR1 is SNHLY and CDR2 is FYNNEI. This CDR3 reads CASREGRVGQPQHF. The CDR3 coding sequence is TGTGCCAGCAGGGAAGGGAGGGTTGGTCAGCCCCAGCATTTT.

This clone was detected only once. This sequence joins TRBV18 and TRBJ2-2, with a weak D call TRBD1 (6 bases). Germline assignment: CDR1 KGHSH and CDR2 LQKENI. Trimming removed 4 bases from V and 1 base from J, with 13 bases in between. The CDR3 runs to 16 residues. The CDR3 bases are TGTGCCAGCTCACTCTCCTCGGGACAGAACACCGGGGAGCTGTTTTTT. Translating it yields CASSLSSGQNTGELFF.

The chain couples TRBV7-9 to TRBJ2-7; D gene ambiguous. The germline V and J ends were trimmed by 4 bases and 2 bases, with 9 bases remaining between them. This CDR3 comprises 13 residues. CDR1 is SEHNR, CDR2 FQNEAQ, per germline (reference sequence). CDR3 nucleotide sequence: TGTGCCAGCAGCTCCCGGGTGACCTACGAGCAGTACTTC. This encodes CASSSRVTYEQYF.

The chain is built from TRBV10-1 and TRBJ1-2; the match to TRBD1 covers 9 bases. Unmatched junction bases numbered 10, after V lost 2 bases and J lost 6 bases. The CDR3 has 16 amino acids. Germline CDR1 WNHNN, CDR2 SYGVQD (reference sequence). The CDR3 nucleotides read TGCGCCAGCAGTGAGGGGTCACCGGGACAGGGAAATGGCTACACCTTC. Protein product: CASSEGSPGQGNGYTF.

The gene calls are TRBV18 and TRBJ1-1; D gene uncertain. Looked up from germline, CDR1 is KGHSH and CDR2 is LQKENI. Trimming stripped 6 bases from V and 1 base from J, with 9 bases between. This CDR3 has 13 amino acids. The CDR3 sequence is CASSNGRNTEAFF. The CDR3 region has the DNA TGTGCCAGCTCGAACGGAAGGAACACTGAAGCTTTCTTT.

The V gene is TRBV11-2, the J gene TRBJ1-4; D ambiguous. The CDR3 sequence is 15 residues long. Per germline, CDR1 SGHAT and CDR2 FQNNGV. V dropped 5 bases and J dropped 5 bases, with 15 bases sitting between them. Here the CDR3 reads CASSLDRVTNEKLFF. DNA for the CDR3: TGTGCCAGCAGCCTGGACCGAGTTACAAATGAAAAACTGTTTTTT. Together with reference TRBV11-2 and TRBJ1-4, the CDR3 gives the full variable domain: EAGVAQSPRYKIIEKRQSVAFWCNPISGHATLYWYQQILGQGPKLLIQFQNNGVVDDSQLPKDRFSAERLKGVDSTLKIQPAKLEDSAVYLCASSLDRVTNEKLFFGSGTQLSVL.

This chain joins TRBV5-1 and TRBJ2-7; D uncertain. Germline CDR1 is SGHRS and CDR2 is YFSETQ. There are 15 residues in the CDR3. The V end was cut by 0 bases, the J end by 0 bases, with 10 bases between. The CDR3 DNA reads TGCGCCAGCAGCTTGGTCTCGGTCAGCTCCTACGAGCAGTACTTC. This translates into CASSLVSVSSYEQYF. Based on the CDR3 plus reference TRBV5-1 and TRBJ2-7, the full variable domain is KAGVTQTPRYLIKTRGQQVTLSCSPISGHRSVSWYQQTPGQGLQFLFEYFSETQRNKGNFPGRFSGRQFSNSRSEMNVSTLELGDSALYLCASSLVSVSSYEQYFGPGTRLTVT.

The chain is built from TRBV6-1 and TRBJ1-4; tentatively, D is TRBD1 (6 bases). Germline lookup yields CDR1 MNHNS and CDR2 SASEGT. V lost 6 bases to trimming and J lost 5 bases, with 22 bases between them. This CDR3 contains 17 residues. CDR3 sequence reads: CASSEHRGGVQNEKLFF. In DNA form, the CDR3 reads TGTGCCAGCAGCGAACACAGAGGGGGAGTCCAAAATGAAAAACTGTTTTTT.

The chain joins TRBV19 to TRBJ2-3, with a weak D call TRBD2 (5 bases). In germline, CDR1 is LNHDA, CDR2 SQIVND (reference sequence). V lost 5 bases, J lost 0 bases, and 12 bases lay in between. The CDR3 covers 15 residues. The CDR3 DNA is TGTGCCAGTAGTCCGAGCGGTTCTAGCACAGATACGCAGTATTTT. Translated: CASSPSGSSTDTQYF.